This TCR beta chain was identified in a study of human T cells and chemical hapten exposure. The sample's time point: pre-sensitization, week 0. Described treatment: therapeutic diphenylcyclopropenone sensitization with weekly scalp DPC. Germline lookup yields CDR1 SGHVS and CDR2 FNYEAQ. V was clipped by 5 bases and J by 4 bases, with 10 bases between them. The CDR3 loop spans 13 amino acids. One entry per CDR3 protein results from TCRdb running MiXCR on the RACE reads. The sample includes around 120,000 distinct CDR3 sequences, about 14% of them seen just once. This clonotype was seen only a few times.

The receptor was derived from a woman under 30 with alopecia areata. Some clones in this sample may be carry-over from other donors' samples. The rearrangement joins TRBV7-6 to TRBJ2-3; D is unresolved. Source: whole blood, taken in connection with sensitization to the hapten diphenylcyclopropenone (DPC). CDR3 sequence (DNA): TGTGCCAGCAGCCAGATCATCGCAGATACGCAGTATTTT. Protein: CASSQIIADTQYF.